One and the same sample provided the 27 T cell receptor beta chains below, sequenced in a study of cytomegalovirus exposure and HLA in healthy donors. PCR primers comprised 60 Vbeta and 13 Jbeta primers. Some clones are missing from TCRdb's copy, which holds only in-frame ones; the method was immunoSEQ multiplex PCR. Among some 90,000 clones listed, roughly 79% were seen once. The sequencing sample was made of PBMCs. Source of these receptors: a young man in good health and CMV-seronegative.

The V call is TRBV11-2, the J call TRBJ1-1, with TRBD1 as a possible D gene (6 bases). CDR1 is SGHAT, CDR2 FQNNGV, per germline. The CDR3 loop spans 16 amino acids. Trimming took 3 bases from V and 5 from J, leaving 19 bases between them. The chain's CDR3 is CASSFYYSQGSTEAFF. The CDR3 bases are TGTGCCAGCAGCTTTTACTACTCTCAGGGGAGTACTGAAGCTTTCTTT.

DNA for the CDR3: TGTGCCAGCAGTTTATATGAGAGCTCCTATAATTCACCCCTCCACTTT. This translates into CASSLYESSYNSPLHF. The genes are TRBV27 and TRBJ1-6, with D unclear. Germline V gene sequence: CDR1 MNHEY, CDR2 SMNVEV (reference sequence). This CDR3 contains 16 residues. The germline V and J ends were trimmed by 1 base and 0 bases, with 7 bases remaining between them.

This clone was seen just once. CDR3 in DNA: TGTGCCAGCAGCCTTGATACATTGGCCAAAAACATTCAGTACTTC. It specifies CASSLDTLAKNIQYF. V gene TRBV5-7 combines with J gene TRBJ2-4, with D uncertain. Being an ORF, TRBV5-7 has a function that is uncertain. The CDR3 has 15 residues. Trimming left V 4 bases short and J 1 base short, with 12 bases between.

The chain carries TRBV2 and TRBJ1-1; the D gene is possibly TRBD1 (6 bases). In germline, CDR1 is SNHLY, CDR2 FYNNEI. The CDR3 is 17 amino acids. V was shortened by 5 bases and J by 0 bases, with 19 bases between the two germline ends. CDR3 DNA sequence: TGTGCCAGCAGTAGTAACCCAAGGACAGAAATGAACACTGAAGCTTTCTTT. This sequence encodes CASSSNPRTEMNTEAFF.

The chain is built from TRBV5-6 and TRBJ2-3; D possibly corresponds to TRBD1 (6 bases). V was trimmed by 2 bases and J by 4 bases, leaving 14 bases between them. This CDR3 region has 15 residues. Germline V CDR1 and CDR2: SGHDT, YYEEEE. This CDR3 is CASSFSRGLADTQYF. CDR3 DNA: TGTGCCAGCAGCTTCTCCAGGGGCCTAGCAGATACGCAGTATTTT.

The J gene is TRBJ2-5, the V gene TRBV19; TRBD1 is a possible D gene (6 bases). V shed 3 bases and J shed 5 bases, with 13 bases lying between them. From germline, CDR1 is LNHDA and CDR2 SQIVND (reference sequence). CDR3 size: 14 residues. CDR3 region: CASSIMSGEETQYF. CDR3 DNA: TGTGCCAGTAGTATTATGTCAGGGGAGGAGACCCAGTACTTC.

This chain uses TRBV5-1 with TRBJ2-2, with TRBD1 matching over 7 bases. This CDR3 is 16 amino acids long. Trimming took 3 bases from V and 1 from J; bases not matched to a gene: 6. CDR1 is SGHRS, CDR2 YFSETQ, per germline. This CDR3 reads CASSSGTAQNTGELFF. The CDR3 DNA reads TGCGCCAGCAGCTCCGGGACAGCACAGAACACCGGGGAGCTGTTTTTT.

The V call is TRBV7-2, the J call TRBJ2-1, with 8 positions matching TRBD1. Germline CDR1 reads SGHTA; CDR2 reads FQGNSA. CDR3 size: 14 residues. Unmatched junction bases numbered 8, after V lost 4 bases and J lost 9 bases. The CDR3 loop reads CASSSQKTGVEQFF. CDR3 coding DNA: TGTGCCAGCAGCTCACAAAAGACAGGGGTTGAGCAGTTCTTC.

As regards this clone: One junction end disagrees with the germline gene, perhaps due to a read error. Other DNA sequences in the same sample also yield this CDR3. The rearrangement uses TRBV29-1 and TRBJ2-7, with D perhaps matching TRBD1 (6 bases). Germline V gene data show CDR1 as SQVTM and CDR2 as ANQGSEA. The CDR3 has 14 amino acids. The CDR3 sequence is CSAETGTRPYEQYF. The CDR3, as DNA: TGCAGCGCTGAAACCGGGACACGGCCCTATGAGCAGTACTTC.

V and J are TRBV4-3 and TRBJ2-7; 7 positions match TRBD1. V was clipped by 0 bases and J by 2 bases; unmatched bases: 4. The CDR3 is 15 residues long. The V gene's germline CDR1 is LGHNA and CDR2 YSLEER. This chain's CDR3 is CASSQDQQGPYEQYF. CDR3 nucleotides: TGCGCCAGCAGCCAAGATCAACAGGGGCCCTACGAGCAGTACTTC.

The rearrangement uses TRBV7-2 and TRBJ2-5; D not resolved. This CDR3 spans 13 amino acids. Germline CDR1 is SGHTA and CDR2 is FQGNSA. With 7 bases removed from V and 5 bases from J, the gap between germline ends came to 14 bases. The CDR3: CASTTRALETQYF. The CDR3 nucleotides read TGTGCCAGCACCACCCGAGCGTTGGAGACCCAGTACTTC. Variable domain in full (rest from reference TRBV7-2 and TRBJ2-5): GAGVSQSPSNKVTEKGKDVELRCDPISGHTALYWYRQSLGQGLEFLIYFQGNSAPDKSGLPSDRFSAERTGGSVSTLTIQRTQQEDSAVYLCASTTRALETQYFGPGTRLLVL.

The rearrangement uses TRBV5-1 and TRBJ1-2; TRBD1 agrees at 7 bases. Trimming cost V 4 bases and J 4 bases; bases outside gene matches: 10. CDR1 and CDR2 (germline): SGHRS, YFSETQ. CDR3 size: 15 residues. The CDR3 reads CASSGDSVTPYGYTF. The CDR3 DNA follows: TGCGCCAGCAGCGGGGACAGTGTGACCCCCTATGGCTACACCTTC.

The chain carries TRBV28 and TRBJ1-3; D gene uncertain. The germline CDR1 and CDR2 sequences are MDHEN and SYDVKM. The length of the CDR3 is 15 residues. V shed 6 bases and J shed 0 bases, with 12 bases lying between them. CDR3 residues: CASRHRLLSGNTIYF. In nucleotides, the CDR3 is TGTGCCAGCAGGCACAGATTACTCTCTGGAAACACCATATATTTT.

The V gene is TRBV29-1, the J gene TRBJ2-1; 9 bases align to TRBD2. CDR1 is SQVTM and CDR2 is ANQGSEA in the germline V gene. J was trimmed by 6 bases and V by 4 bases; bases with no gene match: 7. The CDR3 totals 14 residues. DNA of the CDR3: TGCAGCGTTGTCACGAGGCGGGAGGGCAATGAGCAGTTCTTC. Encoded protein: CSVVTRREGNEQFF.

V is TRBV6-5 and J is TRBJ2-5; 10 nucleotides align to TRBD2. Trimming cost V 0 bases and J 6 bases; bases outside gene matches: 7. The length of the CDR3 is 16 residues. Looked up from germline, CDR1 is MNHEY and CDR2 is SVGAGI. CDR3 nucleotides: TGTGCCAGCAGTTACTCGGGGGCTAGCGGGAGAAAGACCCAGTACTTC. This gives the protein CASSYSGASGRKTQYF.

The chain is built from TRBV7-2 and TRBJ2-5; possible D gene TRBD2, 5 bases. Germline CDR1 is SGHTA and CDR2 is FQGNSA. Trimming removed 1 base from V and 2 bases from J, with 14 bases in between. This CDR3 region has 16 residues. The CDR3 loop reads CASSLVFRGVQETQYF. CDR3 bases: TGTGCCAGCAGCTTAGTTTTCCGGGGTGTGCAAGAGACCCAGTACTTC.

The genes are TRBV2 and TRBJ2-3; TRBD2 aligns across 7 bases. V shed 4 bases, J shed 1 base, and the junction held 5 bases outside the gene matches. The CDR3 runs to 15 residues. CDR1 SNHLY and CDR2 FYNNEI come from the germline V gene. CDR3 region: CASSVARGGTDTQYF. DNA for the CDR3: TGTGCCAGCAGTGTTGCTCGGGGGGGCACAGATACGCAGTATTTT. The full variable domain, completed using reference TRBV2 and TRBJ2-3, is EPEVTQTPSHQVTQMGQEVILRCVPISNHLYFYWYRQILGQKVEFLVSFYNNEISEKSEIFDDQFSVERPDGSNFTLKIRSTKLEDSAMYFCASSVARGGTDTQYFGPGTRLTVL.

The V call is TRBV9, the J call TRBJ2-1, with D perhaps matching TRBD2 (6 bases). Trimming removed 0 bases at V and 4 bases at J, with 11 bases between. The germline CDR1 and CDR2 sequences are SGDLS and YYNGEE. CDR3 length equals 15 residues. DNA of the CDR3: TGTGCCAGCAGCGTAGCGGGCGGGGTTTACAATGAGCAGTTCTTC. Amino acids: CASSVAGGVYNEQFF. Drawing the rest from reference TRBV9 and TRBJ2-1, the complete variable domain is DSGVTQTPKHLITATGQRVTLRCSPRSGDLSVYWYQQSLDQGLQFLIQYYNGEERAKGNILERFSAQQFPDLHSELNLSSLELGDSALYFCASSVAGGVYNEQFFGPGTRLTVL.

The chain employs TRBV4-3 and TRBJ2-7, with 12 bases fitting TRBD2. The V gene's germline CDR1 is LGHNA and CDR2 YSLEER. Trimming cost V 4 bases and J 0 bases; bases outside gene matches: 4. The CDR3 loop spans 16 amino acids. The CDR3 here is CASSPGLAGSSYEQYF. DNA of the CDR3: TGCGCCAGCAGCCCAGGACTAGCGGGGAGCTCCTACGAGCAGTACTTC.

This chain joins TRBV6-1 and TRBJ1-2; tentatively, D is TRBD1 (6 bases). Per the germline V gene, CDR1 is MNHNS and CDR2 is SASEGT. The CDR3 contains 15 residues. Trimming left V 5 bases short and J 4 bases short, with 17 bases between. The CDR3 DNA is TGTGCCAGCAGTTCGGGAACAGGGCTACTCTATGGCTACACCTTC. It specifies CASSSGTGLLYGYTF.

The chain carries TRBV7-9 and TRBJ2-3; 7 nucleotides align to TRBD2. In germline, CDR1 is SEHNR, CDR2 FQNEAQ (reference sequence). V gave up 3 bases and J gave up 2 bases; unmatched junction bases: 5. CDR3 length equals 15 residues. CDR3 sequence reads: CASSFSAGPTDTQYF. The CDR3 region has the DNA TGTGCCAGCAGCTTCTCAGCGGGGCCCACAGATACGCAGTATTTT.

This clone was observed a few times. This CDR3 reads CASSVSYYGYTF. In DNA, the CDR3 is TGTGCCAGCAGCGTATCCTACTATGGCTACACCTTC. V is TRBV7-9 and J is TRBJ1-2; D gene unclear. The length of the CDR3 is 12 residues. Deletions cut 5 bases from V and 3 bases from J, with 7 bases between. Looked up from germline, CDR1 is SEHNR and CDR2 is FQNEAQ (reference sequence). Full variable domain (outside the CDR3, taken from reference TRBV7-9 and TRBJ1-2): DTGVSQNPRHKITKRGQNVTFRCDPISEHNRLYWYRQTLGQGPEFLTYFQNEAQLEKSRLLSDRFSAERPKGSFSTLEIQRTEQGDSAMYLCASSVSYYGYTFGSGTRLTVV.

J is TRBJ1-1 and V is TRBV27, with 9 bases identical to TRBD1. CDR1 and CDR2 (germline): MNHEY, SMNVEV (reference sequence). Trimming cost V 7 bases and J 1 base; bases outside gene matches: 10. CDR3 length: 16 amino acids. CDR3 DNA: TGTGCCAGCAAACAGGGGGCGCGGGTTGGGAACACTGAAGCTTTCTTT. Encoded protein: CASKQGARVGNTEAFF.

The J gene is TRBJ2-1, the V gene TRBV4-3; 8 bases fit TRBD2. Trimming cost V 0 bases and J 1 base; bases outside gene matches: 2. The CDR3 runs 16 residues. Germline V CDR1 and CDR2: LGHNA, YSLEER. CDR3: CASSQDTGGSYNEQFF. The CDR3 region has the DNA TGCGCCAGCAGCCAAGACACGGGGGGGTCCTACAATGAGCAGTTCTTC.

The chain carries TRBV10-2 and TRBJ1-5; 7 bases fit TRBD1. Germline V gene lookup returns CDR1 WSHSY and CDR2 SAAADI. The CDR3 spans 13 residues. Losses at the gene ends were 10 bases for V and 4 bases for J; bases not matched to a gene: 7. CDR3 loop: CATHMDRNQPQHF. As DNA, the CDR3 is TGCGCCACCCACATGGACAGGAATCAGCCCCAGCATTTT.

This chain connects TRBV10-3 to TRBJ1-1; no firm D call. CDR1 and CDR2 (germline): ENHRY, SYGVKD. This CDR3 is built from 14 residues. Between the trimmed V and J ends, which lost 2 bases and 0 bases, there was a span of 7 bases. CDR3 nucleotide sequence: TGTGCCATCAGTGAGAAAGAGATGAACACTGAAGCTTTCTTT. This gives the protein CAISEKEMNTEAFF.

Only one count was recorded for this clone. The chain employs TRBV28 and TRBJ1-2; weak D call: TRBD1 (5 bases). Germline V gene sequence: CDR1 MDHEN, CDR2 SYDVKM. Trimming stripped 4 bases from V and 3 bases from J, with 9 bases between. The CDR3 runs 13 residues. This chain's CDR3 is CASSSGGDYGYTF. In DNA form, the CDR3 reads TGTGCCAGCAGTTCCGGGGGGGACTATGGCTACACCTTC.